The rows below give T cell receptor beta chains drawn from one sample of a study of blood T cell repertoires in COVID-19. Measured with immunoSEQ multiplex PCR; TCRdb has only the in-frame clones, and not every one. The data show roughly 280,000 clones, with 80% to 85% seen just once and 4.2% held by the top ten. Source material: peripheral blood. The receptors shown here come from a man aged 55-75 years with acute or convalescent COVID-19. Both conserved end residues are trimmed from each CDR3. Some rows have no size entry. The others give once, few or many, or a class for an expanded clone.

clone size	V gene	CDR3 length	J gene	CDR3 protein
.	TRBV10-3	14	TRBJ1-1	ATAPGGAGGHTEAF
.	TRBV28	13	TRBJ2-2	ASSFPTRNTGELF
.	TRBV3-1/TRBV3-2	14	TRBJ2-2	ASSQERGLGAGELF
.	TRBV4-3	13	TRBJ2-1	ASSPGTSGRPGPF
once	TRBV18	15	TRBJ2-1	ASSPPKSSGSISEQF
.	TRBV27	9	TRBJ2-7	ASRGGVEQY
few	TRBV29-1	10	TRBJ2-3	SVTGGEDTQY
.	TRBV7-9	11	TRBJ2-1	ASSSSGSNEQF
.	TRBV28	13	TRBJ1-5	ASTGWGQGNQPQH
.	TRBV18	13	TRBJ1-1	ASSLEQGSNTEAF
.	TRBV3-1/TRBV3-2	14	TRBJ1-5	ASSPSEGRGRQPQH
few	TRBV6-6	10	TRBJ2-1	ATQQWAGEQF
.	TRBV19	11	TRBJ2-1	ASRISGNNEQF
few	TRBV29-1	13	TRBJ1-2	SVEDAGGPVDGYT
.	TRBV6-1	13	TRBJ2-3	ASSEPPESTDTQY
.	TRBV7-9	14	TRBJ2-7	ASSPGSSGGLYEQY
few	TRBV7-9	16	TRBJ1-4	ASSSPPGTGQSLSTLF
.	TRBV6-5	13	TRBJ2-2	ASGSGLAGAGELF
.	TRBV9	12	TRBJ1-1	ASSLQGGNTEAF
.	TRBV5-4	13	TRBJ2-3	ASSTGTVNTDTQY
.	TRBV4-3	12	TRBJ2-5	ASSQEGQQETQY
.	TRBV2	13	TRBJ2-3	ARVAGVISTDTQY
.	TRBV11-2	15	TRBJ2-7	ASTLGWGGGRLYEQY
.	TRBV5-1	12	TRBJ2-2	ASSFSRFHGELF
once	TRBV28	11	TRBJ1-1	ASLTGGGTEAF
.	TRBV5-1	12	TRBJ2-1	ASSLGLAGERRI
.	TRBV7-9	10	TRBJ1-2	ASSQGSHGYT
.	TRBV1	16	TRBJ2-6	TSSQRGVVTSGANVLT
.	TRBV28	14	TRBJ2-6	ASSFLSEAGANVLT
.	TRBV18	16	TRBJ2-4	ASSPLRDSRQAKNIQY
.	TRBV18	11	TRBJ1-5	ASSPSSDQPQH
.	TRBV28	13	TRBJ1-2	ASSLDTVSHYGYT
once	TRBV7-2	11	TRBJ2-7	ASSLGQLYEQY
.	TRBV11-3	13	TRBJ2-1	ASSPLGTAYNEQF
once	TRBV11-1	11	TRBJ2-4	ASSWTGENIQY
.	TRBV28	10	TRBJ2-7	AIQGSSYEQY
.	TRBV7-8	14	TRBJ2-3	ASSFSAGTFTDTQY
.	TRBV9	17	TRBJ1-1	ASSPLIDSYGTIMTEAF
.	TRBV28	11	TRBJ2-7	ASIPRGSYEQY
once	TRBV7-9	15	TRBJ2-7	ASSGGGLAGYAYEQY